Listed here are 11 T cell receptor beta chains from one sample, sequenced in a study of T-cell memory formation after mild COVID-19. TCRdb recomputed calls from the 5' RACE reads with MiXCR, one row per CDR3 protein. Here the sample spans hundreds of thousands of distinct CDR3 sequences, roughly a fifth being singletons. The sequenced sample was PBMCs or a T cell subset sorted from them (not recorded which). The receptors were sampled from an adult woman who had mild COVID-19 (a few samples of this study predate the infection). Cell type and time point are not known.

The CDR3 loop reads CASSARGKDFEKLFF. Here the CDR3 DNA reads TGTGCCAGCAGTGCCCGGGGGAAAGACTTTGAAAAACTGTTTTTT. V is TRBV12-3 or TRBV12-4 and J is TRBJ1-4, with TRBD1 as a possible D gene (5 bases). The CDR3 spans 15 residues. V gave up 5 bases and J gave up 7 bases, with 17 bases separating them.

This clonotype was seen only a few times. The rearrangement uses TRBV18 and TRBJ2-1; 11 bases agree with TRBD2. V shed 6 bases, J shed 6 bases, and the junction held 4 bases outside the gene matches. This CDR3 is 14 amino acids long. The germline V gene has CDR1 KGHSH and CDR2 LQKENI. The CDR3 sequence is CASSIGLAGNEQFF. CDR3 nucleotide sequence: TGTGCCAGCTCCATTGGACTAGCGGGCAATGAGCAGTTCTTC.

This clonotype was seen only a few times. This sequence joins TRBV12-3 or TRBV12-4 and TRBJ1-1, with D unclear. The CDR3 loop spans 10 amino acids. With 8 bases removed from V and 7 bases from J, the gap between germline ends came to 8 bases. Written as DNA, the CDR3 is TGTGCCAGCGGCAAATATGAAGCTTTCTTT. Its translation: CASGKYEAFF.

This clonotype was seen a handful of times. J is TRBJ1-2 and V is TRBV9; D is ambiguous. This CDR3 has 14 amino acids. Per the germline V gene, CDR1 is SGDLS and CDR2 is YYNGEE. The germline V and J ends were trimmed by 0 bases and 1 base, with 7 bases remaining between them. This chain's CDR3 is CASSVDGVNYGYTF. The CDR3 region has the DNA TGTGCCAGCAGCGTAGATGGAGTTAACTATGGCTACACCTTC.

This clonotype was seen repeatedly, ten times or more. The CDR3 sequence: CASSPIAGGLNNEQFF. Written as DNA, the CDR3 is TGCGCCAGCAGCCCAATAGCGGGAGGGCTTAACAATGAGCAGTTCTTC. The rearrangement joins TRBV5-1 to TRBJ2-1; 11 bases agree with TRBD2. CDR1 and CDR2 (germline): SGHRS, YFSETQ. Germline trimming cut 4 bases from V and 5 bases from J; bases unmatched to any gene: 8. This CDR3 has 16 residues.

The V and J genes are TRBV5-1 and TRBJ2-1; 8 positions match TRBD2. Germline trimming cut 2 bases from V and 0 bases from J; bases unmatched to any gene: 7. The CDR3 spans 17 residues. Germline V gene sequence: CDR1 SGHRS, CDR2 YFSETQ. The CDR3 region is CASSLGRGAPSYNEQFF. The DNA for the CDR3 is TGCGCCAGCAGCTTAGGGCGGGGGGCCCCCTCCTACAATGAGCAGTTCTTC.

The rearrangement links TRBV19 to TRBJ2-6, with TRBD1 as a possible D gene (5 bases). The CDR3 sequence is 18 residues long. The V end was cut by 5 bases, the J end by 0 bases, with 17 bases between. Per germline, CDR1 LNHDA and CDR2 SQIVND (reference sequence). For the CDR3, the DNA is TGTGCCAGTAGTTTAACAGGACACATAACCTCTGGGGCCAACGTCCTGACTTTC. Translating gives CASSLTGHITSGANVLTF. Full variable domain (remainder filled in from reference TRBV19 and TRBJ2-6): DGGITQSPKYLFRKEGQNVTLSCEQNLNHDAMYWYRQDPGQGLRLIYYSQIVNDFQKGDIAEGYSVSREKKESFPLTVTSAQKNPTAFYLCASSLTGHITSGANVLTFGAGSRLTVL.

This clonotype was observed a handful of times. The CDR3 loop reads CASSPDRETGELFF. The CDR3 nucleotides are TGCGCCAGCAGCCCGGACAGGGAAACCGGGGAGCTGTTTTTT. The chain combines TRBV5-1 with TRBJ2-2; 8 bases align to TRBD1. V dropped 4 bases and J dropped 5; count of bases not matched to a gene: 4. Germline loops: CDR1 SGHRS, CDR2 YFSETQ. The CDR3 is made up of 14 amino acids.

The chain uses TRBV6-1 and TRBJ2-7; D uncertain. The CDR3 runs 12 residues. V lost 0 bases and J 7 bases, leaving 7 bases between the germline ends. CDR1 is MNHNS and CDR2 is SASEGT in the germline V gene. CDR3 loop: CASSEARPEQYF. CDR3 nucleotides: TGTGCCAGCAGTGAAGCGAGACCGGAGCAGTACTTC.

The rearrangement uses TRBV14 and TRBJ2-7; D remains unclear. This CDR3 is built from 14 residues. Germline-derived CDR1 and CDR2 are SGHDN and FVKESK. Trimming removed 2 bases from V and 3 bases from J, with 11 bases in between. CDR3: CASSQPPRHYEQYF. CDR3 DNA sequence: TGTGCCAGCAGCCAACCCCCCCGACACTACGAGCAGTACTTC.

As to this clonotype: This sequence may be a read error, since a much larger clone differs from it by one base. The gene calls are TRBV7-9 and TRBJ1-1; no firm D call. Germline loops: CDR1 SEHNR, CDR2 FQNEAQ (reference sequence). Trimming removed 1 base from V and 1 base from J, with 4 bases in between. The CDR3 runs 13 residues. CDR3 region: CASSLDENTEAFF. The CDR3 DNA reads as TGTGCCAGCAGCTTAGATGAGAACACTGAAGCTTTCTTT.